The 17 T cell receptor beta chains below were found in one sample sequenced in a study of response to subunit inactivated influenza vaccine. TCRdb reanalysed the RT-PCR reads using MiXCR and keeps one entry per CDR3 protein. This sample has 500,000 to 750,000 distinct CDR3 sequences, with approximately 14% found just once. The specimen comprised PBMCs from blood, sampled about 13 days after vaccination. The origin of the receptors is a man aged 45-65 years who received an inactivated influenza vaccine.

The V and J genes are TRBV7-9 and TRBJ2-7; D uncertain. Germline CDR1 reads SEHNR; CDR2 reads FQNEAQ (reference sequence). The ends were cut back, 5 bases at V and 3 bases at J, with 8 bases in the middle. The CDR3 covers 12 residues. CDR3 in amino acids: CASSGYSYEQYF. The CDR3 DNA follows: TGTGCCAGCAGCGGTTACAGCTACGAGCAGTACTTC.

In its sample, this clonotype was seen many times. The CDR3 sequence: CATWGAHTGETQYF. CDR3 coding DNA: TGTGCCACTTGGGGAGCGCACACAGGAGAGACCCAGTACTTC. The chain is built from TRBV7-2 and TRBJ2-5; D is possibly TRBD1 or TRBD2 (5 bases each). The CDR3 runs to 14 residues. The V end lost 10 bases, the J end lost 4 bases, and 19 bases lay between the germline ends. Germline CDR1 reads SGHTA; CDR2 reads FQGNSA. Full variable domain (missing parts from reference TRBV7-2 and TRBJ2-5): GAGVSQSPSNKVTEKGKDVELRCDPISGHTALYWYRQSLGQGLEFLIYFQGNSAPDKSGLPSDRFSAERTGGSVSTLTIQRTQQEDSAVYLCATWGAHTGETQYFGPGTRLLVL.

The chain uses TRBV28 and TRBJ2-6, with a tentative D call TRBD1 (6 bases). Germline CDR1 reads MDHEN; CDR2 reads SYDVKM. Trimming took off 1 base at V and 4 bases at J, with 17 bases between the two ends. The CDR3 spans 18 residues. This CDR3 reads CASSLYPGTSSGANVLTF. The DNA for the CDR3 is TGTGCCAGCAGTTTATACCCCGGGACATCGTCCGGGGCCAACGTCCTGACTTTC.

This chain uses TRBV9 with TRBJ2-5; no clear D gene. The CDR3 runs 15 residues. CDR1 is SGDLS, CDR2 YYNGEE, per germline. V was shortened by 4 bases and J by 4 bases, with 17 bases between the two germline ends. CDR3 region: CASSPPSVGLETQYF. The CDR3 nucleotides are TGTGCCAGCAGCCCCCCGTCCGTCGGTCTAGAGACCCAGTACTTC.

The V and J genes are TRBV12-3 or TRBV12-4 and TRBJ2-1, with 8 positions matching TRBD2. The CDR3 spans 17 residues. Unmatched junction bases numbered 10, after V lost 3 bases and J lost 3 bases. CDR3 amino acids: CASSFLRRGGHYNEQFF. CDR3 DNA: TGTGCCAGCAGTTTCCTGCGCCGGGGGGGCCACTACAATGAGCAGTTCTTC.

This clonotype was observed a handful of times. The V gene is TRBV7-8, the J gene TRBJ2-3, with D possibly matching TRBD2 (5 bases). The CDR3 runs to 15 residues. V shed 5 bases and J shed 6 bases, with 18 bases lying between them. Germline loops: CDR1 SGHVS, CDR2 FQNEAQ. CDR3 amino acids: CASSAPQVGEDTQYF. DNA for the CDR3: TGTGCCAGCAGCGCTCCCCAAGTCGGGGAGGATACGCAGTATTTT.

This clonotype was detected ten times or more. The rearrangement uses TRBV10-3 and TRBJ1-6, with TRBD1 identical over 8 bases. Germline assignment: CDR1 ENHRY and CDR2 SYGVKD. J lost 0 bases, V lost 2 bases, and 3 bases had no gene match. The CDR3 has 17 residues. CDR3 amino acids: CAISEPGGDSYNSPLHF. The CDR3 region has the DNA TGTGCCATCAGTGAGCCAGGGGGCGACTCCTATAATTCACCCCTCCACTTT.

The gene calls are TRBV12-3 or TRBV12-4 and TRBJ2-2; perhaps TRBD2 as D (6 bases). V dropped 7 bases and J dropped 7 bases, with 25 bases sitting between them. This CDR3 has 17 residues. The CDR3 nucleotides read TGTGCCAGCATTCCATTCCCACCCCGGGGGAGTGTCGGGGAGCTGTTTTTT. Protein sequence: CASIPFPPRGSVGELFF.

The chain has TRBV30 and TRBJ2-6; 7 positions match TRBD1. The V gene end was trimmed by 0 bases and the J gene end by 2 bases; junction bases not matched to a gene: 4. Germline V CDR1 and CDR2: GTSNPN, SVGIG (reference sequence). The CDR3 loop spans 16 amino acids. This CDR3 is CAWSVHTGAGANVLTF. CDR3 coding DNA: TGTGCCTGGAGTGTACATACAGGGGCTGGGGCCAACGTCCTGACTTTC.

This clonotype has only a few counts. CDR3 region: CASSPGLAGFYNEQFF. CDR3 in DNA: TGTGCCAGCAGCCCTGGACTAGCGGGATTCTACAATGAGCAGTTCTTC. This chain joins TRBV28 and TRBJ2-1, with 12 nucleotides matching TRBD2. The V segment lost 6 bases and the J segment 3 bases; nucleotides outside the gene matches: 6. Germline CDR1 reads MDHEN; CDR2 reads SYDVKM. This CDR3 is 16 amino acids long.

The rearrangement links TRBV7-2 to TRBJ2-7; 8 bases match TRBD2. J gave up 3 bases and V 0 bases, and 10 bases lay outside the gene matches. The CDR3 is made up of 17 amino acids. CDR1 is SGHTA, CDR2 FQGNSA, per germline. The CDR3 region has the DNA TGTGCCAGCAGCTTAGCGGGGGGCGGGAGGACCCACTACGAGCAGTACTTC. Translated: CASSLAGGGRTHYEQYF. Complete variable domain (other parts from reference TRBV7-2 and TRBJ2-7): GAGVSQSPSNKVTEKGKDVELRCDPISGHTALYWYRQSLGQGLEFLIYFQGNSAPDKSGLPSDRFSAERTGGSVSTLTIQRTQQEDSAVYLCASSLAGGGRTHYEQYFGPGTRLTVT.

A note on this clonotype: Just one base apart from a much larger clone, this may be a read error. This chain connects TRBV3-1 to TRBJ2-3, with 7 bases identical to TRBD1. The germline V gene has CDR1 LGHDT and CDR2 YNNKEL (reference sequence). V trimming: 1 base; J trimming: 4 bases; junction bases outside the gene matches: 8. CDR3 length: 16 residues. Here the CDR3 DNA reads TGTGCCAGCAGCCAAGGCAGAGGGGGCTACTCAGATACGCAGTATTTT. It is translated as CASSQGRGGYSDTQYF.

This clonotype was detected a few times. The rearrangement links TRBV28 to TRBJ1-1, with D hard to call. Trimming removed 2 bases from V and 0 bases from J, with 4 bases in between. Germline V CDR1 and CDR2: MDHEN, SYDVKM. This CDR3 comprises 13 residues. CDR3 in DNA: TGTGCCAGCAGTTTAAAAGTGAACACTGAAGCTTTCTTT. This sequence encodes CASSLKVNTEAFF.

This clonotype was seen a few times. The chain recombines TRBV20-1 with TRBJ2-1, with D unclear. CDR1 and CDR2 from the germline V gene are DFQATT and SNEGSKA (reference sequence). The V gene lost 1 base and the J gene lost 4 bases, with 20 bases spanning the gap. This CDR3 region has 17 residues. Here the CDR3 reads CSARAAVRPMGYNEQFF. The CDR3, as DNA: TGCAGTGCTAGAGCCGCGGTCCGCCCCATGGGGTACAATGAGCAGTTCTTC.

This clonotype was seen at least ten times. One end of the junction does not line up with germline, which may come from a read error. The chain is built from TRBV7-2 and TRBJ2-5; D may be TRBD2 (6 bases). There are 12 residues in the CDR3. The germline gives CDR1 SGHTA, CDR2 FQGNSA. The CDR3 DNA reads TGTGCCAGCAGTTTAGCGGCGGAGACCCAGTACTTC. This gives the protein CASSLAAETQYF.

CDR3 in DNA: TGTGCCAGCAGCACCCCCCTAGCGGGGGTCTTGGATACGCAGTATTTT. Translated, it gives CASSTPLAGVLDTQYF. The V gene is TRBV5-6, the J gene TRBJ2-3; TRBD2 agrees at 10 bases. CDR1 is SGHDT and CDR2 is YYEEEE in the germline V gene. J gave up 6 bases and V 4 bases, and 11 bases lay outside the gene matches. This CDR3 comprises 16 residues.

The rearrangement uses TRBV12-5 and TRBJ2-1, with 16 bases that match TRBD2. The CDR3 is 17 residues long. The J segment lost 2 bases and the V segment lost 6 bases, leaving 4 bases of the junction unmatched. CDR1 and CDR2 from the germline V gene are LGHNT and FRNRAP. Here the CDR3 reads CASGPGTSGRAYNEQFF. The CDR3 region has the DNA TGTGCTAGTGGCCCCGGGACTAGCGGGAGGGCCTACAATGAGCAGTTCTTC.